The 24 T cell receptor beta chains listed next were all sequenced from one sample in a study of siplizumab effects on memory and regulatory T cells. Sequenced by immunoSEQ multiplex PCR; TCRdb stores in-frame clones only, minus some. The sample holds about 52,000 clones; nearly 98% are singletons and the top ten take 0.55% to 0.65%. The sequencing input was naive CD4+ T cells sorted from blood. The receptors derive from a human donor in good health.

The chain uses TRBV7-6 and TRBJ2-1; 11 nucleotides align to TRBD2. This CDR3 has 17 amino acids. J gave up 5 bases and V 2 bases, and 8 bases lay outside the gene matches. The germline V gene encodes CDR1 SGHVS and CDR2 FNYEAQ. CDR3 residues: CASSLRTSGRKNNEQFF. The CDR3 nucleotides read TGTGCCAGCAGCTTACGTACTAGCGGGAGAAAGAACAATGAGCAGTTCTTC.

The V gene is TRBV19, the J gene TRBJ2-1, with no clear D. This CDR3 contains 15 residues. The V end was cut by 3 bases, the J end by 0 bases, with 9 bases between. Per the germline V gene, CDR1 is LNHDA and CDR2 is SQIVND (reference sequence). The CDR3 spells CASSISWSSYNEQFF. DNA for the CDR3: TGTGCCAGTAGTATCAGCTGGAGCTCCTACAATGAGCAGTTCTTC.

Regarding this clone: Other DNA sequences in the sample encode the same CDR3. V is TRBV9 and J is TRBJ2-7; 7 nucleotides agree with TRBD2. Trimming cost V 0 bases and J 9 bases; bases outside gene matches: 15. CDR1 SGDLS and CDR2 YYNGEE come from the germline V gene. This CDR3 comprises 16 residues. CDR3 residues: CASSVGGGSDLLGQYF. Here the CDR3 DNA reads TGTGCCAGCAGCGTAGGGGGGGGGAGTGACCTCTTGGGGCAGTACTTC.

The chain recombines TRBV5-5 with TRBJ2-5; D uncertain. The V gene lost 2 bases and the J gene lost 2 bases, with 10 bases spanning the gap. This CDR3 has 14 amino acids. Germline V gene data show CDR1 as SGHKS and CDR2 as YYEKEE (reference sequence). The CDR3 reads CASSFAQQQETQYF. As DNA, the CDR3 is TGTGCCAGCAGCTTCGCACAGCAACAAGAGACCCAGTACTTC.

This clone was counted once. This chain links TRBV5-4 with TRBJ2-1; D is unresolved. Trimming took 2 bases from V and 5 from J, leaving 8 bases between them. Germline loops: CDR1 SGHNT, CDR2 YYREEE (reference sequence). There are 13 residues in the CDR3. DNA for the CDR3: TGTGCCAGCAGCTTTGGAACGCACAATGAGCAGTTCTTC. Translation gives CASSFGTHNEQFF.

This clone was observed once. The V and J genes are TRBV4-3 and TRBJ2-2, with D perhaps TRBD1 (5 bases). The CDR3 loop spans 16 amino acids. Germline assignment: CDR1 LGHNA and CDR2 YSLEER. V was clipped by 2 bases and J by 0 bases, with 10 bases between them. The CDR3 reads CASSQQGTANTGELFF. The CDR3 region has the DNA TGCGCCAGCAGCCAACAGGGTACAGCGAACACCGGGGAGCTGTTTTTT.

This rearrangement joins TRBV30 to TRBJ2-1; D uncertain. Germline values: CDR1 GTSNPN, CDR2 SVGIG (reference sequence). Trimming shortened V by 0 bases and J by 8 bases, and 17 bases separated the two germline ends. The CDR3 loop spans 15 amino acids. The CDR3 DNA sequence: TGTGCCTGGAGTGTATGGGCCTCCGAGTTGGATGAGCAGTTCTTC. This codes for CAWSVWASELDEQFF.

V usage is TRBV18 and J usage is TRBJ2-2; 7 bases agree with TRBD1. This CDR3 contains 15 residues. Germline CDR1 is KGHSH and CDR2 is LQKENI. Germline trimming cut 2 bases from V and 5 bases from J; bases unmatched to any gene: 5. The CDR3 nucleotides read TGTGCCAGCTCACCATATACAGGGGCTACCGGGGAGCTGTTTTTT. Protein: CASSPYTGATGELFF.

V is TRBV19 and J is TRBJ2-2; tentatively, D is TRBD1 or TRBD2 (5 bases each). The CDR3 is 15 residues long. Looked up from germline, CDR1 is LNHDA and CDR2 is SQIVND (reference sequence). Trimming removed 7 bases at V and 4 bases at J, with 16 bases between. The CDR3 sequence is CASNEGLIGTGELFF. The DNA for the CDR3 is TGTGCCAGTAACGAGGGGCTGATCGGCACCGGGGAGCTGTTTTTT. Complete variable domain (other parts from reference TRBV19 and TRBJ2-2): DGGITQSPKYLFRKEGQNVTLSCEQNLNHDAMYWYRQDPGQGLRLIYYSQIVNDFQKGDIAEGYSVSREKKESFPLTVTSAQKNPTAFYLCASNEGLIGTGELFFGEGSRLTVL.

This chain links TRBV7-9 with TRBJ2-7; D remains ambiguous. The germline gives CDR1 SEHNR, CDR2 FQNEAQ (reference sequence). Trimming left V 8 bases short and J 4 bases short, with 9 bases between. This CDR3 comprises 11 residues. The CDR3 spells CASERDYEQYF. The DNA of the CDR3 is TGTGCCAGCGAACGTGATTACGAGCAGTACTTC.

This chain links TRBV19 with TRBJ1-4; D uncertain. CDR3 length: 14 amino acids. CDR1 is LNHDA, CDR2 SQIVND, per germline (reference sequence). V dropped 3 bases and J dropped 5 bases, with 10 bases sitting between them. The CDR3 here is CASSMAPPNEKLFF. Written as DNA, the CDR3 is TGTGCCAGTAGTATGGCTCCGCCGAATGAAAAACTGTTTTTT.

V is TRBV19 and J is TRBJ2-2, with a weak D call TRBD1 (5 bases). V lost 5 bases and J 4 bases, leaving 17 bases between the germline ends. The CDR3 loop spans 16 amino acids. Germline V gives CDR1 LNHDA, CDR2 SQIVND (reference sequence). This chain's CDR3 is CASSQRTGIGTGELFF. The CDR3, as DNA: TGTGCCAGTAGTCAACGAACAGGAATCGGCACCGGGGAGCTGTTTTTT.

CDR3 nucleotides: TGCGCCAGCAGCCAGGGACAGAACTATGGCTACACCTTC. It specifies CASSQGQNYGYTF. This sequence joins TRBV5-1 and TRBJ1-2, with TRBD1 matching 7 bases. Germline V lookup: CDR1 SGHRS, CDR2 YFSETQ. This CDR3 comprises 13 residues. V gave up 4 bases and J gave up 2 bases; unmatched junction bases: 2.

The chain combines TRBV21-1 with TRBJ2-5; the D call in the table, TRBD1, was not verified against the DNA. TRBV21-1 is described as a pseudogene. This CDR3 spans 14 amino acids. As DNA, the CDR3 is TGTGCCAGCAGCAGCGGACAGGGGAGAGAGACCCAGTACTTC. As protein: CASSSGQGRETQYF.

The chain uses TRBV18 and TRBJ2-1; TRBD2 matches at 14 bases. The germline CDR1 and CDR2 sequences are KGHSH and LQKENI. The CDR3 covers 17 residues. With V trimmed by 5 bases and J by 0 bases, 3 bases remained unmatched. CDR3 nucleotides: TGTGCCAGCTCAGGGACTAGCGGGAGAAGCTCCTACAATGAGCAGTTCTTC. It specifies CASSGTSGRSSYNEQFF.

Here the CDR3 reads CASSGRGGFENIQYF. The CDR3, as DNA: TGTGCCAGCAGCGGACGTGGGGGGTTCGAAAACATTCAGTACTTC. The V gene is TRBV9, the J gene TRBJ2-4, with a tentative D call TRBD2 (6 bases). Trimming removed 3 bases from V and 5 bases from J, with 15 bases in between. This CDR3 is built from 15 residues. Germline V CDR1 and CDR2: SGDLS, YYNGEE. The whole variable domain, remainder taken from reference TRBV9 and TRBJ2-4, is DSGVTQTPKHLITATGQRVTLRCSPRSGDLSVYWYQQSLDQGLQFLIQYYNGEERAKGNILERFSAQQFPDLHSELNLSSLELGDSALYFCASSGRGGFENIQYFGAGTRLSVL.

CDR3 amino acids: CASSGTLAGGPSYNEQFF. DNA for the CDR3: TGTGCCAGCAGTGGGACACTAGCGGGAGGGCCCTCCTACAATGAGCAGTTCTTC. The V gene is TRBV2, the J gene TRBJ2-1; 13 nucleotides line up with TRBD2. CDR1 is SNHLY, CDR2 FYNNEI, per germline. This CDR3 is 18 amino acids long. Trimming removed 4 bases from V and 0 bases from J; junction bases left unmatched: 6.

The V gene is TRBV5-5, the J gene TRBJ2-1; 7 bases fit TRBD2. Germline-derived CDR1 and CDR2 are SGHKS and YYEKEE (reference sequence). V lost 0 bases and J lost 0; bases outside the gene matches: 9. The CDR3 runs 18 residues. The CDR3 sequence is CASSLAGLWEGSYNEQFF. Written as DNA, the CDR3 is TGTGCCAGCAGCTTGGCCGGTTTGTGGGAGGGCTCCTACAATGAGCAGTTCTTC. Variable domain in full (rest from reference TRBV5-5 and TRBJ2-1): DAGVTQSPTHLIKTRGQQVTLRCSPISGHKSVSWYQQVLGQGPQFIFQYYEKEERGRGNFPDRFSARQFPNYSSELNVNALLLGDSALYLCASSLAGLWEGSYNEQFFGPGTRLTVL.

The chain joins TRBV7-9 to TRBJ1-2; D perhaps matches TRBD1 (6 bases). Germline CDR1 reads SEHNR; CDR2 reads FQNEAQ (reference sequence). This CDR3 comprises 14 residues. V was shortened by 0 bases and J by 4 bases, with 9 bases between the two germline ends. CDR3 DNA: TGTGCCAGCAGCTTAGCAGGACAGCCCTATGGCTACACCTTC. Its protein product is CASSLAGQPYGYTF.

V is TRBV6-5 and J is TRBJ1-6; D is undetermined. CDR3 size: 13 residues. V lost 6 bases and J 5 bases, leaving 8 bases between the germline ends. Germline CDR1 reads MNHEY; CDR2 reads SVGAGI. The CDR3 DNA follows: TGTGCCAGCAGGGAACGCAATAATTCACCCCTCCACTTT. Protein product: CASRERNNSPLHF.

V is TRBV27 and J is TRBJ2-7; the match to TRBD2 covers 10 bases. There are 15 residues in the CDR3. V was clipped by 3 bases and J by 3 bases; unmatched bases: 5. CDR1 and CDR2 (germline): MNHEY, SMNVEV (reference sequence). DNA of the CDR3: TGTGCCAGCAGTTTGGTTGCTAGCGGGAGCTACGAGCAGTACTTC. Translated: CASSLVASGSYEQYF.

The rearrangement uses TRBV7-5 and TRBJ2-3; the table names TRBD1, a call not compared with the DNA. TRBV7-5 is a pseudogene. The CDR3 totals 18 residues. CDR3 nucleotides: TGTGTCAGAAGCTCAAAACCAGACAGAGGAACTAGCACAGATACGCAGTATTTT. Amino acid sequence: CVRSSKPDRGTSTDTQYF.

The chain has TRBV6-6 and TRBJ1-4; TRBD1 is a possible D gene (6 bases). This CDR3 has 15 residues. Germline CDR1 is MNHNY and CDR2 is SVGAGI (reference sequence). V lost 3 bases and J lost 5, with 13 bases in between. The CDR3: CASSYKRTANEKLFF. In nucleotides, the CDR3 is TGTGCCAGCAGTTATAAGAGGACAGCCAATGAAAAACTGTTTTTT.

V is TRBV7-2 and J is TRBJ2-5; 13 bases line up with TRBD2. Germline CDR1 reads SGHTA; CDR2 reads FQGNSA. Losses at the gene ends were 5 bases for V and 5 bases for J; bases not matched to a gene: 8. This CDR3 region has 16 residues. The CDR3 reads CASSPRLAGGRETQYF. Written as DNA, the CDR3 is TGTGCCAGCAGCCCTCGACTAGCGGGAGGTCGGGAGACCCAGTACTTC.